Listed below are T cell receptor beta chains from one sample, sequenced in a study of beta chain features in type 1 diabetes. Assay: immunoSEQ multiplex PCR; the TCRdb copy retains only in-frame clones and omits some. The sample consists of around 400,000 clones, approximately 12% of them appearing once. Sequencing used naive CD4+ T cells from blood. These receptors were taken from a man aged 18-30 years in good health. Each CDR3 is given without its conserved first and last residue.

CDR3 protein: ASSLATDQPQH
V gene: TRBV7-2

CDR3 protein: AGLAGTYEQY
V gene: TRBV30

CDR3 protein: ASSLNSYEQY
V gene: TRBV6-5

CDR3 protein: AISESRDVDPNYGYT
V gene: TRBV10-3

CDR3 protein: ASITGVDYGYT
V gene: TRBV28

CDR3 protein: SSWTGGTEAF
V gene: TRBV29-1

CDR3 protein: ASSDGTLGPQH
V gene: TRBV25-1

CDR3 protein: ASSKTTGEAF
V gene: TRBV28

CDR3 protein: AWSVQQSGAQH
V gene: TRBV30

CDR3 protein: ASSHGQGFSYEQY
V gene: TRBV5-1

CDR3 protein: ASSPGDSGSNQPQH
V gene: TRBV5-8

CDR3 protein: ASSEWGGLETQY
V gene: TRBV6-1

CDR3 protein: ASSQWGGANTGELF
V gene: TRBV4-3

CDR3 protein: ASSPPSTFYEQY
V gene: TRBV5-1

CDR3 protein: ASSEGARERYGYT
V gene: TRBV6-1

CDR3 protein: ASTQSRERDHT
V gene: TRBV2

CDR3 protein: ASSVVGTGAYNEQF
V gene: TRBV9

CDR3 protein: ASTRQGTHEQY
V gene: TRBV6-5

CDR3 protein: ATSAGNRGQY
V gene: TRBV15

CDR3 protein: ASSMSGDTDTQY
V gene: TRBV5-1

CDR3 protein: ASSMRGHGYT
V gene: TRBV19

CDR3 protein: AWTMYGAPRYNEQF
V gene: TRBV30

CDR3 protein: ASSLGPAGDDQETQY
V gene: TRBV5-1

CDR3 protein: SAVGLAENTGELF
V gene: TRBV29-1

CDR3 protein: ASSLVRGQGAAYGYT
V gene: TRBV5-4

CDR3 protein: ASQITDTQY
V gene: TRBV5-4

CDR3 protein: ASSLVSLNSYYEQY
V gene: TRBV7-2

CDR3 protein: ASSGTGGDNYGYT
V gene: TRBV5-1

CDR3 protein: SVEVLAVGTDTQY
V gene: TRBV29-1

CDR3 protein: AWSVQRTGNTIY
V gene: TRBV30

CDR3 protein: ASSRTSGSPSEYEQY
V gene: TRBV28

CDR3 protein: ATIPLGAFEKLF
V gene: TRBV7-9

CDR3 protein: AWGNRGSYGYT
V gene: TRBV30

CDR3 protein: SVGRDTQY
V gene: TRBV29-1

CDR3 protein: AHTGTGEGYGYT
V gene: TRBV10-3

CDR3 protein: ASSLRDFSYEQY
V gene: TRBV27

CDR3 protein: ASTTVNTEAF
V gene: TRBV7-8

CDR3 protein: SVRQQGAEDTQY
V gene: TRBV29-1

CDR3 protein: ASSTFGGANTGELF
V gene: TRBV7-3

CDR3 protein: ASSVRTASDYGYT
V gene: TRBV18

CDR3 protein: ASSSRTSTDTQY
V gene: TRBV5-1

CDR3 protein: ASSYRGGLYEQY
V gene: TRBV6-6